The present entry profiles one T cell receptor beta chain with its context. Here immunoSEQ multiplex PCR was the method, and the copy in TCRdb shows in-frame clones only, minus some. The sample includes around 100,000 clones, about 87% of them seen just once. The entry originates in a study of T cell responses to AZD1222 COVID-19 vaccine. This material consisted of peripheral blood, taken on day 0 of AZD1222 vaccination. This sequence originates from an adult in good health.

CDR3: CASSEYRTGNYGYTF. CDR3 sequence (DNA): TGTGCCAGCAGTGAATATAGGACAGGAAACTATGGCTACACCTTC. The chain uses TRBV25-1 and TRBJ1-2; 7 nucleotides agree with TRBD1. The germline CDR1 and CDR2 sequences are MGHDK and SYGVNS. CDR3 length: 15 amino acids. Trimming took 0 bases from V and 2 from J; bases not matched to a gene: 3.